The present entry profiles one T cell receptor beta chain with its context. Original processing notes: Researchers report that nucleated cell counts were estimated from reference gene primer amplification. This table comes from immunoSEQ multiplex PCR, and its TCRdb copy is limited to in-frame clones, with some not included. V, J and clone size derive from that table, while D and trimming were established from the DNA sequence. The sample lists 40,000 to 55,000 clones, roughly 82% seen once, with about an eighth in the top ten. The record originates from a study of blood T cell repertoires in COVID-19. Turning to the study itself: Spain, Italy and the United States supplied samples that represented acute and convalescent COVID-19. Sample material is recorded as cDNA or gDNA derived from T cells, B-cell-depleted T cells, or PBMCs.

The TCR sequence derives from a human donor in a cohort sampled during active COVID-19. The sequencing input was peripheral blood.

The CDR3 DNA reads TGCAGCGTTCAAGCAGGGATCAACACAGATACGCAGTATTTT. Translated: CSVQAGINTDTQYF. The gene calls are TRBV29-1 and TRBJ2-3; tentative D call: TRBD1 (5 bases). Germline V lookup: CDR1 SQVTM, CDR2 ANQGSEA. Trimming left V 5 bases short and J 2 bases short, with 14 bases between. The length of the CDR3 is 14 residues.